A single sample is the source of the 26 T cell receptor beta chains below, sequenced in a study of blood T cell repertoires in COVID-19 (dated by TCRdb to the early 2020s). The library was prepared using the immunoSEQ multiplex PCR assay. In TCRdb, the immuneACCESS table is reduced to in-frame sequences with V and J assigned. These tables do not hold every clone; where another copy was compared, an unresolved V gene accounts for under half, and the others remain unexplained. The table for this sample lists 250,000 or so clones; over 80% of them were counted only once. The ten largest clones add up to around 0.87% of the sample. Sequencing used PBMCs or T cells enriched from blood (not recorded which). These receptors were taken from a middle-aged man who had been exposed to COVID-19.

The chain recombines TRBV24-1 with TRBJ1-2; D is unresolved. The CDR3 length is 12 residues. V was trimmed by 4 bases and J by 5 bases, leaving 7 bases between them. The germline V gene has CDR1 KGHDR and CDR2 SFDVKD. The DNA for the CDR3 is TGTGCCACCAGTGAAGCCCGATATGGCTACACCTTC. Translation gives CATSEARYGYTF.

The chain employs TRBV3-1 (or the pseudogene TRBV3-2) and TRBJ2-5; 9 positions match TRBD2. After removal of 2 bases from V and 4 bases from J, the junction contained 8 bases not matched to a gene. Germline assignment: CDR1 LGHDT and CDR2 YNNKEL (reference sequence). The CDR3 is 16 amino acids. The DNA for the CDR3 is TGTGCCAGCAGCCAATTTCTCAGCGGGGGGCGAGAGACCCAGTACTTC. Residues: CASSQFLSGGRETQYF.

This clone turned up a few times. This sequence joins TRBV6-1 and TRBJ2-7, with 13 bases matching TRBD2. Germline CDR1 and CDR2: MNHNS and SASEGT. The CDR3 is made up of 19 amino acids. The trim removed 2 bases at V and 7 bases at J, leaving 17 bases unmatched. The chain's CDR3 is CASSELEPGLAGPAGEQYV. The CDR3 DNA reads TGTGCCAGCAGTGAATTGGAGCCGGGACTAGCGGGACCGGCAGGTGAGCAGTACGTC.

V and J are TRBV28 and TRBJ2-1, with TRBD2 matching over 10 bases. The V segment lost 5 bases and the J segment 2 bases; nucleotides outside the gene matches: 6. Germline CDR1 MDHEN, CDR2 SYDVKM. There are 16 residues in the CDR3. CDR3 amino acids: CASSLPGLAPYNEQFF. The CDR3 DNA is TGTGCCAGCAGTCTACCGGGACTAGCGCCCTACAATGAGCAGTTCTTC.

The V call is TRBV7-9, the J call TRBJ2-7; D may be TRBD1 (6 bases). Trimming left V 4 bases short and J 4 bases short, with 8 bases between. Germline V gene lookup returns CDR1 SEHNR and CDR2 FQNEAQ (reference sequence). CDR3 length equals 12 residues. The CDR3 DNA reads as TGTGCCAGCAGCTCACAGGGTTACGAGCAGTACTTC. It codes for CASSSQGYEQYF.

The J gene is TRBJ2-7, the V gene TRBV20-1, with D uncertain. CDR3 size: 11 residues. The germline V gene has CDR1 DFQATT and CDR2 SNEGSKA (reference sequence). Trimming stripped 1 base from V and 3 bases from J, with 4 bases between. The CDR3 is CSARGLYEQYF. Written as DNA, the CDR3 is TGCAGTGCTAGAGGTCTCTACGAGCAGTACTTC.

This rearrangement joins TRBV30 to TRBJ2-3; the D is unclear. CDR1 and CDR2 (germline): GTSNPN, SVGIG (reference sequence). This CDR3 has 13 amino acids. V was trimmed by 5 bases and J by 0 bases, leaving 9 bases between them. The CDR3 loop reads CAWQASSTDTQYF. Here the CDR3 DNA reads TGTGCCTGGCAGGCGTCTAGCACAGATACGCAGTATTTT.

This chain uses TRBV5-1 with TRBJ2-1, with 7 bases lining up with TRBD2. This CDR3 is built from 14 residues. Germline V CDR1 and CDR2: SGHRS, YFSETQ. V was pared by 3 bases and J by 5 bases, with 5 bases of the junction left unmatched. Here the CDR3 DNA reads TGCGCCAGCAGCTCAACTAGCGTGAACAATGAGCAGTTCTTC. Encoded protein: CASSSTSVNNEQFF.

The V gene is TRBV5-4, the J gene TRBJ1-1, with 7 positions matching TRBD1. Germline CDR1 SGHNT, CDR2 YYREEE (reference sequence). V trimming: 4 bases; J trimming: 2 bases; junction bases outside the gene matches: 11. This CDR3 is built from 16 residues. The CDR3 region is CASSTRLQGVNTEAFF. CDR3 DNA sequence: TGTGCCAGCAGCACCCGTCTGCAGGGGGTAAACACTGAAGCTTTCTTT.

CDR3 coding DNA: TGTGCCAGCACCTCCCCCCCCAGGGGGTATGGCTACACCTTC. Translation: CASTSPPRGYGYTF. The V gene is TRBV28, the J gene TRBJ1-2, with TRBD1 matching 7 bases. V lost 7 bases, J lost 5 bases, and 10 bases stayed unmatched. The CDR3 totals 14 residues. CDR1 and CDR2 (germline): MDHEN, SYDVKM.

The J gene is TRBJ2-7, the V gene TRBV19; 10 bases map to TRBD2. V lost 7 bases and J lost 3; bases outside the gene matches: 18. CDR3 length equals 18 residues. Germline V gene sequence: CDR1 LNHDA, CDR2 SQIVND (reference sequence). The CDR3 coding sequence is TGTGCCAGTACCCCCCGCTCCATCGGACTAGCGGCTTACTACGAGCAGTACTTC. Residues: CASTPRSIGLAAYYEQYF.

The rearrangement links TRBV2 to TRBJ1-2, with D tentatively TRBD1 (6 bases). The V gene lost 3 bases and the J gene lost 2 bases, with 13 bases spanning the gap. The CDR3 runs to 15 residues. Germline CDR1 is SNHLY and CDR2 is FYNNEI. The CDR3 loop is CASSESGRGNYGYTF. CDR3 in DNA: TGTGCCAGCAGTGAGTCGGGCAGGGGAAACTATGGCTACACCTTC.

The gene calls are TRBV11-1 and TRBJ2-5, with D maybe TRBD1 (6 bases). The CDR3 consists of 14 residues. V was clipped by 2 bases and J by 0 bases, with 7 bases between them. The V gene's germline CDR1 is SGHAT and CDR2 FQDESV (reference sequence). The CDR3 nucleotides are TGTGCCAGCAGCTTAAACAGGGACCAAGAGACCCAGTACTTC. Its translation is CASSLNRDQETQYF. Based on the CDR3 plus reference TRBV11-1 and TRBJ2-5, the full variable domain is EAEVAQSPRYKITEKSQAVAFWCDPISGHATLYWYRQILGQGPELLVQFQDESVVDDSQLPKDRFSAERLKGVDSTLKIQPAELGDSAMYLCASSLNRDQETQYFGPGTRLLVL.

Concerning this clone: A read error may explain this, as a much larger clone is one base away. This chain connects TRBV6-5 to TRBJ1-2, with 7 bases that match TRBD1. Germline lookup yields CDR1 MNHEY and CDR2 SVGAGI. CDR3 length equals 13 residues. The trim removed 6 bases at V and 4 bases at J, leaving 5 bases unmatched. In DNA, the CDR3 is TGTGCCAGCAGGACGACAGGGTTCTATGGCTACACCTTC. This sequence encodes CASRTTGFYGYTF.

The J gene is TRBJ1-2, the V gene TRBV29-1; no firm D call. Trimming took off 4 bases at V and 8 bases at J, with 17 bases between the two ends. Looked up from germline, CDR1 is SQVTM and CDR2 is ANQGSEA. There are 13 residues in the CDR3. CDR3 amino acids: CSVVMFGERGYTF. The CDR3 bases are TGCAGCGTTGTGATGTTTGGGGAGAGGGGCTACACCTTC.

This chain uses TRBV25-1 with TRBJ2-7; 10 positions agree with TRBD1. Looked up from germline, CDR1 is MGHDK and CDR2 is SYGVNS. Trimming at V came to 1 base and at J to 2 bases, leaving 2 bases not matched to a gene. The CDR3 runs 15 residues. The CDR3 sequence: CASSESGQGAYEQYF. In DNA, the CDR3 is TGTGCCAGCAGTGAATCCGGACAGGGGGCCTACGAGCAGTACTTC.

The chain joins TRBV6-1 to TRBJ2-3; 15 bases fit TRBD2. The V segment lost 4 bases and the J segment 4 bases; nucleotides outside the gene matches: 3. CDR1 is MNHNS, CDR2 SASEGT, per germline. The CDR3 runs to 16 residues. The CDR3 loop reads CASSGRTSGRADTQYF. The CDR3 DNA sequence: TGTGCCAGCAGTGGTCGGACTAGCGGGAGGGCAGATACGCAGTATTTT.

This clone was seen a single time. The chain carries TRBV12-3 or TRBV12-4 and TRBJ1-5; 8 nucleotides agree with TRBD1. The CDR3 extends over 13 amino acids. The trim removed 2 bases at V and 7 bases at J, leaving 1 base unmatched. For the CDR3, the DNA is TGTGCCAGCAGTTTAACAGGGGGGCAGCCCCAGCATTTT. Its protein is CASSLTGGQPQHF.

The CDR3 spells CASSYRQASWNTGELFF. The CDR3 DNA reads TGTGCCAGCAGCTATCGACAGGCGTCATGGAACACCGGGGAGCTGTTTTTT. The V gene is TRBV7-9, the J gene TRBJ2-2, with D possibly TRBD1 on 6 matching bases. This CDR3 has 17 residues. CDR1 and CDR2 (germline): SEHNR, FQNEAQ (reference sequence). Trimming removed 4 bases at V and 1 base at J, with 16 bases between.

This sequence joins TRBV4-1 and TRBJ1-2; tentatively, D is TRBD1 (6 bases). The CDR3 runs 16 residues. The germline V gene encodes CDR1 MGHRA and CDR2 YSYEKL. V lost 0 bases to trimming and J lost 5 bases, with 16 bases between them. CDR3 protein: CASSQDPLNRVYGYTF. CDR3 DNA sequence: TGCGCCAGCAGCCAAGACCCCCTGAACAGGGTGTATGGCTACACCTTC.

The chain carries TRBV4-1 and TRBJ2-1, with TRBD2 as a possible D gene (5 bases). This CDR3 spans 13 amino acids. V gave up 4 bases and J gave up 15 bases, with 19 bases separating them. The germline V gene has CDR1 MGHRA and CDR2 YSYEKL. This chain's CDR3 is CASSPERGLARFF. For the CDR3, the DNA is TGCGCCAGCAGCCCGGAACGAGGGTTAGCACGGTTCTTC.

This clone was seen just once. The CDR3 DNA sequence: TGTGCCAGCTCACCCGGGACAGACAGAAATCAGCCCCAGCATTTT. This sequence encodes CASSPGTDRNQPQHF. This chain connects TRBV18 to TRBJ1-5; 7 nucleotides align to TRBD1. V lost 3 bases to trimming and J lost 4 bases; unmatched junction nucleotides: 6. Germline V lookup: CDR1 KGHSH, CDR2 LQKENI. The CDR3 length is 15 residues.

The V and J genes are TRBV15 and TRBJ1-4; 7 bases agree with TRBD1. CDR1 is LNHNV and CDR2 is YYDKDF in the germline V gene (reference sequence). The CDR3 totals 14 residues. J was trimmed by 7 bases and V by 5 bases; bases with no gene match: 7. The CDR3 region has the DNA TGTGCCACCAGCGTTGATCAGGGGGTTGAAAAACTGTTTTTT. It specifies CATSVDQGVEKLFF.

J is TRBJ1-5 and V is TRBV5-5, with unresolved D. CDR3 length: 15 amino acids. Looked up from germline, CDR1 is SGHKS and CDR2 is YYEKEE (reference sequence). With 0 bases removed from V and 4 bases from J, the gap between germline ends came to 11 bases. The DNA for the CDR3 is TGTGCCAGCAGCTTGGAGGCGGCGTGGAATCAGCCCCAGCATTTT. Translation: CASSLEAAWNQPQHF.

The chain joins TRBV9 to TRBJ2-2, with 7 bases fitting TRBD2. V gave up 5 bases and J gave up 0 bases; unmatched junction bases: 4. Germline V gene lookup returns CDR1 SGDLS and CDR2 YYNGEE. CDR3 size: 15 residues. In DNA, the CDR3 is TGTGCCAGCAGGGAGCGGGATACGAACACCGGGGAGCTGTTTTTT. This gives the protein CASRERDTNTGELFF.

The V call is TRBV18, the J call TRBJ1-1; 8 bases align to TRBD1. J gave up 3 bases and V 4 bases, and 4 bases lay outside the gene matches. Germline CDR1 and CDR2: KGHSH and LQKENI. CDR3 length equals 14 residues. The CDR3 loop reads CASSLLDRDTEAFF. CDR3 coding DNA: TGTGCCAGCTCACTCCTGGACAGGGACACTGAAGCTTTCTTT. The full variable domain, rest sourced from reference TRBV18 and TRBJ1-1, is NAGVMQNPRHLVRRRGQEARLRCSPMKGHSHVYWYRQLPEEGLKFMVYLQKENIIDESGMPKERFSAEFPKEGPSILRIQQVVRGDSAAYFCASSLLDRDTEAFFGQGTRLTVV.